This entry lists 27 T cell receptor beta chains sequenced from one sample in a study of T-cell memory formation after mild COVID-19 (dated by TCRdb to the early 2020s). The library was prepared using 5' RACE. Sequencing took place on an Illumina NovaSeq 6000. In-frame beta chains were kept once TCRdb had trimmed the public reads at Q25 with fastp and called clones with MiXCR. Each CDR3 protein gets just one entry, which takes the most common genes and DNA from the rows behind it. A total of 90,000 to 120,000 distinct CDR3 sequences appear in this sample, 15% to 20% of them only once. Less than 6.5% of the sample belongs to the ten largest clones. Sequences were obtained from PBMCs or a T cell subset sorted from them (not recorded which). All receptors derive from a man between 18 and 35 years old who had mild COVID-19 (a few samples of this study predate the infection). The sample titles of this study are shuffled in the database, so cell type and time point are left out; the donor was told from shared clones.

This clonotype came up many times. V is TRBV7-2 and J is TRBJ2-3; 12 bases fit TRBD2. Germline CDR1 SGHTA, CDR2 FQGNSA. The trim removed 4 bases at V and 0 bases at J, leaving 2 bases unmatched. The length of the CDR3 is 16 residues. CDR3 sequence (DNA): TGTGCCAGCAGCTACGGACTAGCGGGGAGCACAGATACGCAGTATTTT. This translates into CASSYGLAGSTDTQYF.

This clonotype was observed once. The chain combines TRBV10-3 with TRBJ2-1, with 9 bases identical to TRBD1. Germline loops: CDR1 ENHRY, CDR2 SYGVKD. The CDR3 totals 16 residues. With 2 bases clipped from V and 5 bases from J, the junction kept 7 bases outside the gene matches. CDR3 coding DNA: TGTGCCATCAGTGAGGGGGACAGGGTCGCCAACAATGAGCAGTTCTTC. This translates into CAISEGDRVANNEQFF.

This clonotype was found once. The chain employs TRBV30 and TRBJ2-2; D assignment may be TRBD1 or TRBD2 (5 bases each). Germline V gene lookup returns CDR1 GTSNPN and CDR2 SVGIG (reference sequence). The length of the CDR3 is 15 residues. The V gene lost 4 bases and the J gene lost 4 bases, with 16 bases spanning the gap. This CDR3 reads CAWTRGGGVTGELFF. The DNA for the CDR3 is TGTGCCTGGACCCGGGGTGGGGGTGTCACCGGGGAGCTGTTTTTT.

The chain combines TRBV3-1 with TRBJ2-5, with D possibly being TRBD1 or TRBD2 (5 bases each). This CDR3 comprises 15 residues. The germline V and J ends were trimmed by 0 bases and 7 bases, with 15 bases remaining between them. Germline-derived CDR1 and CDR2 are LGHDT and YNNKEL (reference sequence). The chain's CDR3 is CASSQDLYGAGTQYF. CDR3 sequence (DNA): TGTGCCAGCAGCCAAGATTTATACGGGGCGGGGACCCAGTACTTC.

The gene calls are TRBV4-1 and TRBJ2-1; D not certain. The CDR3 sequence is 12 residues long. From germline, CDR1 is MGHRA and CDR2 YSYEKL. Trimming took 0 bases from V and 9 from J, leaving 6 bases between them. The CDR3 loop is CASSQDRREQFF. Written as DNA, the CDR3 is TGCGCCAGCAGCCAAGATCGTCGTGAGCAGTTCTTC.

This clonotype was seen a handful of times. The V call is TRBV12-3 or TRBV12-4, the J call TRBJ2-3, with a tentative D call TRBD1 (6 bases). The V end lost 3 bases, the J end lost 3 bases, and 16 bases lay between the germline ends. The CDR3 contains 16 residues. CDR3 loop: CASSFDRAGATDTQYF. CDR3 coding DNA: TGTGCCAGCAGTTTTGATCGGGCAGGGGCAACAGATACGCAGTATTTT.

The chain joins TRBV10-3 to TRBJ2-5, with 8 positions matching TRBD1. V lost 6 bases to trimming and J lost 1 base; unmatched junction nucleotides: 7. The length of the CDR3 is 15 residues. CDR1 is ENHRY and CDR2 is SYGVKD in the germline V gene. The CDR3 bases are TGTGCCATCAGCCCCGGACAGGGAGGCCAAGAGACCCAGTACTTC. This codes for CAISPGQGGQETQYF.

In its sample, this clonotype was seen a few times. The chain recombines TRBV24-1 with TRBJ2-2, with D possibly being TRBD1 (6 bases). CDR3 length: 17 residues. The V gene's germline CDR1 is KGHDR and CDR2 SFDVKD. Trimming removed 4 bases at V and 1 base at J, with 15 bases between. This CDR3 is CATSDGIRDMNTGELFF. As DNA, the CDR3 is TGTGCCACCAGTGACGGAATCCGGGACATGAACACCGGGGAGCTGTTTTTT.

The chain recombines TRBV18 with TRBJ1-1; TRBD1 might be the D (6 bases). The V end lost 7 bases, the J end lost 6 bases, and 18 bases lay between the germline ends. Germline V CDR1 and CDR2: KGHSH, LQKENI. The CDR3 has 14 residues. CDR3 residues: CASFRSQGQAEAFF. As DNA, the CDR3 is TGTGCCAGCTTCCGGTCGCAGGGGCAGGCTGAAGCTTTCTTT.

In its sample, this clonotype was seen a few times. This chain connects TRBV11-2 to TRBJ2-3, with D unresolved. The CDR3 runs to 12 residues. Germline V gene sequence: CDR1 SGHAT, CDR2 FQNNGV. With 5 bases removed from V and 5 bases from J, the gap between germline ends came to 8 bases. CDR3: CASSLLVDTQYF. In DNA form, the CDR3 reads TGTGCCAGCAGCCTCCTAGTAGATACGCAGTATTTT.

This sequence joins TRBV27 and TRBJ2-5; D may be TRBD1 (6 bases). This CDR3 has 13 residues. Trimming pared 3 bases from V and 4 bases from J, leaving 9 bases between. Germline CDR1 MNHEY, CDR2 SMNVEV (reference sequence). CDR3 in amino acids: CASSFDRIETQYF. In nucleotides, the CDR3 is TGTGCCAGCAGTTTCGACAGGATAGAGACCCAGTACTTC.

This clonotype came up many times. The chain links TRBV2 to TRBJ2-5, with 8 bases lining up with TRBD1. The V gene end was trimmed by 5 bases and the J gene end by 1 base; junction bases not matched to a gene: 6. CDR1 and CDR2 (germline): SNHLY, FYNNEI. The CDR3 runs to 15 residues. CDR3 in amino acids: CASSLDRVGQETQYF. The DNA of the CDR3 is TGTGCCAGCAGTTTGGACAGGGTTGGCCAAGAGACCCAGTACTTC.

There are a few counts of this clonotype. As DNA, the CDR3 is TGCGCCAGCAGCTCCCGGACGAACACCGGGGAGCTGTTTTTT. Translated, it gives CASSSRTNTGELFF. The genes are TRBV5-1 and TRBJ2-2, with D unresolved. Trimming shortened V by 3 bases and J by 0 bases, and 6 bases separated the two germline ends. Germline lookup yields CDR1 SGHRS and CDR2 YFSETQ. This CDR3 region has 14 residues.

This clonotype appeared a few times. The rearrangement uses TRBV20-1 and TRBJ2-2; TRBD1 agrees at 9 bases. This CDR3 comprises 12 residues. V was pared by 4 bases and J by 7 bases, with 1 base of the junction left unmatched. Germline V gives CDR1 DFQATT, CDR2 SNEGSKA (reference sequence). CDR3 nucleotides: TGCAGTGCTACGACAGGGGGCGGGGAGCTGTTTTTT. It specifies CSATTGGGELFF.

The table lists this clonotype with a few counts. J is TRBJ1-1 and V is TRBV7-2, with 7 bases identical to TRBD1. Germline-derived CDR1 and CDR2 are SGHTA and FQGNSA. The ends lost 4 bases at V and 12 bases at J; junction bases unmatched: 14. The CDR3 extends over 14 amino acids. The CDR3, as DNA: TGTGCCAGCAGCTCGCAGGGGGGATCAGGAGCGACTTTCTTT. Residues: CASSSQGGSGATFF.

This clonotype has at least ten counts. CDR3 protein: CASRGRGETQYF. CDR3 bases: TGTGCCAGCAGGGGAAGGGGTGAGACCCAGTACTTC. This chain connects TRBV7-2 to TRBJ2-5; perhaps TRBD1 as D (5 bases). The germline V and J ends were trimmed by 6 bases and 5 bases, with 10 bases remaining between them. Germline loops: CDR1 SGHTA, CDR2 FQGNSA. The CDR3 contains 12 residues.

V and J are TRBV7-9 and TRBJ2-3; a possible D gene is TRBD1 (5 bases). Trimming took off 7 bases at V and 4 bases at J, with 15 bases between the two ends. This CDR3 is 14 amino acids long. CDR1 SEHNR and CDR2 FQNEAQ come from the germline V gene (reference sequence). In DNA form, the CDR3 reads TGTGCCAGCACCTTGGCAGGGTTTCCAGATACGCAGTATTTT. Translation: CASTLAGFPDTQYF.

The chain links TRBV5-1 to TRBJ2-3; unclear D gene. Trimming cost V 2 bases and J 3 bases, with 4 bases left between them. There are 12 residues in the CDR3. Germline assignment: CDR1 SGHRS and CDR2 YFSETQ. CDR3 coding DNA: TGCGCCAGCAGCTTTGAGACAGATACGCAGTATTTT. Its translation is CASSFETDTQYF.

This clonotype turned up a few times. The chain is built from TRBV3-1 and TRBJ2-2; a weak D match, TRBD2 (5 bases). Germline loops: CDR1 LGHDT, CDR2 YNNKEL (reference sequence). This CDR3 is 14 amino acids long. Between the trimmed V and J ends, which lost 4 bases and 6 bases, there was a span of 12 bases. Here the CDR3 DNA reads TGTGCCAGCAGCCCGAGGGTTCTCTCCGGGGAGCTGTTTTTT. Encoded protein: CASSPRVLSGELFF.

This clonotype was counted only a few times. This rearrangement joins TRBV20-1 to TRBJ2-7; D gene unclear. V was trimmed by 3 bases and J by 3 bases, leaving 9 bases between them. Germline CDR1 is DFQATT and CDR2 is SNEGSKA (reference sequence). This CDR3 has 12 residues. For the CDR3, the DNA is TGCAGTGCTAGTATCCAGAGCTACGAGCAGTACTTC. This encodes CSASIQSYEQYF.

The chain uses TRBV6-2 or TRBV6-3 and TRBJ2-5, with no clear D. CDR3 length equals 12 residues. V shed 2 bases and J shed 5 bases, with 6 bases lying between them. Germline lookup yields CDR1 MNHEY and CDR2 SVGEGT. The CDR3: CASSYRWETQYF. CDR3 coding DNA: TGTGCCAGCAGTTACAGGTGGGAGACCCAGTACTTC.

The chain has TRBV4-1 and TRBJ1-1, with D maybe TRBD1 (5 bases). The germline V gene encodes CDR1 MGHRA and CDR2 YSYEKL. Trimming cost V 5 bases and J 3 bases, with 16 bases left between them. This CDR3 spans 15 amino acids. CDR3 protein: CASSRGPAGDTEAFF. The CDR3, as DNA: TGCGCCAGCAGCAGAGGGCCCGCGGGGGACACTGAAGCTTTCTTT.

This clonotype has a count of ten or more. This chain connects TRBV6-2 or TRBV6-3 to TRBJ2-1, with 7 bases identical to TRBD1. Trimming took 6 bases from V and 6 from J; bases not matched to a gene: 2. The CDR3 runs to 12 residues. Germline loops: CDR1 MNHEY, CDR2 SVGEGT. CDR3 in DNA: TGTGCCAGCAGCGACAGGGTCAATGAGCAGTTCTTC. As protein: CASSDRVNEQFF.

This clonotype is a singleton in its sample. The chain's CDR3 is CASSLATRLDTQYF. CDR3 DNA: TGTGCCAGCAGCTTAGCTACTAGGCTAGATACGCAGTATTTT. The V gene is TRBV7-9, the J gene TRBJ2-3, with D maybe TRBD2 (5 bases). Germline V lookup: CDR1 SEHNR, CDR2 FQNEAQ (reference sequence). Deletions cut 0 bases from V and 5 bases from J, with 9 bases between. The CDR3 is made up of 14 amino acids.

This clonotype has only one observation. An end of the junction differs from the germline gene, which may be a read error. The CDR3 DNA is TGTGCCAGCAGCCCCCGGGGAGGGAACCCTGAAGCTTTCTTT. It yields the protein CASSPRGGNPEAFF. The chain joins TRBV7-2 to TRBJ1-1; D gene uncertain. The CDR3 is 14 amino acids. Germline V gene lookup returns CDR1 SGHTA and CDR2 FQGNSA.

This clonotype was counted only a few times. V gene TRBV5-1 combines with J gene TRBJ2-5; D is unclear. CDR1 and CDR2 (germline): SGHRS, YFSETQ. CDR3 length equals 13 residues. Between the trimmed V and J ends, which lost 0 bases and 3 bases, there was a span of 6 bases. DNA of the CDR3: TGCGCCAGCAGCTTGGTTAGGGAAGAGACCCAGTACTTC. This gives the protein CASSLVREETQYF. Full variable domain (missing parts from reference TRBV5-1 and TRBJ2-5): KAGVTQTPRYLIKTRGQQVTLSCSPISGHRSVSWYQQTPGQGLQFLFEYFSETQRNKGNFPGRFSGRQFSNSRSEMNVSTLELGDSALYLCASSLVREETQYFGPGTRLLVL.

There are many counts of this clonotype. The chain uses TRBV9 and TRBJ2-7; 12 bases fit TRBD1. CDR1 is SGDLS, CDR2 YYNGEE, per germline. This CDR3 comprises 17 residues. Trimming cost V 4 bases and J 5 bases; bases outside gene matches: 13. The CDR3 reads CASSPQWGQGASHEQYF. Here the CDR3 DNA reads TGTGCCAGCAGCCCCCAATGGGGACAGGGGGCGTCCCACGAGCAGTACTTC.